The 27 T cell receptor beta chains reported below all come from one sample, sequenced in a study of human T cells and chemical hapten exposure. TCRdb re-called the 5' RACE reads with MiXCR, one entry per CDR3 protein. The table shows approximately 140,000 distinct CDR3 sequences, with 4.1% occurring only once. The authors extracted total RNA from unfractionated whole blood. These receptors came from a female donor in good health.

This clonotype has ten or more counts. The genes are TRBV20-1 and TRBJ2-3, with TRBD2 matching 13 bases. With V trimmed by 3 bases and J by 1 base, 7 bases remained unmatched. The CDR3 sequence is 17 residues long. The germline V gene has CDR1 DFQATT and CDR2 SNEGSKA (reference sequence). The CDR3 region has the DNA TGCAGTGCTAGTTCACTAGCGGGGGGGAGAGGCACAGATACGCAGTATTTT. Translated, it gives CSASSLAGGRGTDTQYF.

At least ten counts were recorded for this clonotype. The V gene is TRBV27, the J gene TRBJ2-7; possibly TRBD1 or TRBD2 for D (6 bases each). Germline lookup yields CDR1 MNHEY and CDR2 SMNVEV (reference sequence). This CDR3 contains 18 residues. V was clipped by 0 bases and J by 1 base, with 19 bases between them. The CDR3 loop is CASSLSPWPGALSYEQYF. In nucleotides, the CDR3 is TGTGCCAGCAGTTTATCGCCCTGGCCGGGGGCCCTATCCTACGAGCAGTACTTC.

In this sample, this clonotype turned up many times. The V call is TRBV7-2, the J call TRBJ2-2; no clear D gene. The germline V gene has CDR1 SGHTA and CDR2 FQGNSA. The CDR3 loop spans 14 amino acids. V was clipped by 1 base and J by 1 base, with 4 bases between them. CDR3 DNA: TGTGCCAGCAGCTTAGAAGTGAACACCGGGGAGCTGTTTTTT. Amino acid sequence: CASSLEVNTGELFF.

Sample share makes this clonotype medium-sized. This rearrangement joins TRBV27 to TRBJ2-5; D may be TRBD1 (5 bases). Germline values: CDR1 MNHEY, CDR2 SMNVEV (reference sequence). Between the trimmed V and J ends, which lost 7 bases and 4 bases, there was a span of 16 bases. The CDR3 extends over 14 amino acids. The CDR3, as DNA: TGTGCCAGCAACCCGACCCCAGGGTTAGAGACCCAGTACTTC. Encoded protein: CASNPTPGLETQYF.

This clonotype was seen a handful of times. The CDR3 is CASSPGPSPNQPQHF. The CDR3 region has the DNA TGTGCCAGCAGCCCGGGCCCGTCCCCTAATCAGCCCCAGCATTTT. The gene calls are TRBV7-9 and TRBJ1-5, with D unresolved. The CDR3 extends over 15 amino acids. Trimming removed 5 bases at V and 4 bases at J, with 15 bases between. From germline, CDR1 is SEHNR and CDR2 FQNEAQ (reference sequence).

This clonotype appeared many times. CDR3 amino acids: CSAAHGGGAMLNTQYF. The CDR3 DNA reads as TGCAGTGCCGCCCATGGAGGGGGCGCAATGCTTAATACGCAGTATTTT. The chain joins TRBV20-1 to TRBJ2-3; the D gene is possibly TRBD1 (7 bases). The CDR3 is 16 amino acids. CDR1 is DFQATT, CDR2 SNEGSKA, per germline (reference sequence). V lost 6 bases to trimming and J lost 7 bases, with 26 bases between them.

The sample holds a few counts of this clonotype. CDR3 loop: CASRKPRTSEQFF. As DNA, the CDR3 is TGTGCCAGCAGAAAGCCCCGTACTAGTGAGCAGTTCTTC. The chain links TRBV2 to TRBJ2-1; D might be TRBD2 (5 bases). The germline V gene encodes CDR1 SNHLY and CDR2 FYNNEI. The V end lost 6 bases, the J end lost 9 bases, and 15 bases lay between the germline ends. CDR3 length equals 13 residues.

The V and J genes are TRBV7-8 and TRBJ2-1; 12 bases line up with TRBD2. V was clipped by 3 bases and J by 9 bases; unmatched bases: 15. Germline CDR1 and CDR2: SGHVS and FQNEAQ. This CDR3 contains 18 residues. The CDR3 bases are TGTGCCAGCAGCTTCGGACTAGCGGGGTCCCCGGGGGATACTGAGCAGTTCTTC. This translates into CASSFGLAGSPGDTEQFF.

This clonotype was counted ten times or more. V and J are TRBV4-2 and TRBJ2-5, with D possibly matching TRBD2 (5 bases). Germline V lookup: CDR1 LGHNA, CDR2 YNFKEQ. This CDR3 has 13 amino acids. V lost 0 bases and J lost 7, with 9 bases in between. CDR3 in amino acids: CASSQDRGGTQYF. In DNA form, the CDR3 reads TGTGCCAGCAGCCAAGATCGGGGTGGGACCCAGTACTTC.

The table lists this clonotype with many counts. The V call is TRBV2, the J call TRBJ2-7; D might be TRBD1 (6 bases). V lost 5 bases, J lost 0 bases, and 14 bases lay in between. The CDR3 totals 15 residues. The V gene's germline CDR1 is SNHLY and CDR2 FYNNEI. Here the CDR3 reads CASSLDSESSYEQYF. CDR3 coding DNA: TGTGCCAGCAGTTTGGACAGTGAGAGCTCCTACGAGCAGTACTTC.

A word on this clonotype: A much more abundant neighbour one base away suggests this may be a read error. J is TRBJ2-3 and V is TRBV18; 7 bases are a match to TRBD1. The CDR3 covers 13 residues. CDR1 is KGHSH, CDR2 LQKENI, per germline. For the CDR3, the DNA is TGTGCCAGCTCACCACAGGGGACAGATTCGCAGTATTTT. Protein sequence: CASSPQGTDSQYF.

This clonotype was counted at least ten times. The rearrangement uses TRBV7-3 and TRBJ2-3; the D gene is possibly TRBD2 (7 bases). V lost 1 base to trimming and J lost 0 bases, with 14 bases between them. The CDR3 length is 17 residues. Germline V gives CDR1 SGHTA, CDR2 FQGTGA. As DNA, the CDR3 is TGTGCCAGCAGCTTAATGTCTGGGGGGGCTAGCACAGATACGCAGTATTTT. It encodes CASSLMSGGASTDTQYF.

Notes on this clonotype: This sequence may be a read error, since a much larger clone differs from it by one base. CDR3 nucleotide sequence: TGTGCCAGCAGCCCCCAACAGGGGCCCGGGGTCGGGTGGAACTTT. Its translation: CASSPQQGPGVGWNF. The chain joins TRBV7-3 to TRBJ1-1; TRBD1 matches at 7 bases. There are 15 residues in the CDR3. Germline values: CDR1 SGHTA, CDR2 FQGTGA.

At least ten counts were recorded for this clonotype. The J gene is TRBJ1-2, the V gene TRBV7-9, with TRBD1 matching over 10 bases. J lost 6 bases, V lost 0 bases, and 10 bases had no gene match. This CDR3 has 17 residues. Germline-derived CDR1 and CDR2 are SEHNR and FQNEAQ (reference sequence). The CDR3 is CASSLALKDRGLHGYTF. The CDR3 DNA is TGTGCCAGCAGCTTAGCTTTAAAGGACAGGGGGTTGCATGGCTACACCTTC. Complete variable domain (other parts from reference TRBV7-9 and TRBJ1-2): DTGVSQNPRHKITKRGQNVTFRCDPISEHNRLYWYRQTLGQGPEFLTYFQNEAQLEKSRLLSDRFSAERPKGSFSTLEIQRTEQGDSAMYLCASSLALKDRGLHGYTFGSGTRLTVV.

This clonotype was observed many times. The CDR3 region has the DNA TGCGCCAGCAGCATGGGGTCGGGGACAGCCGCCTACGAGCAGTACTTC. Protein product: CASSMGSGTAAYEQYF. V and J are TRBV5-1 and TRBJ2-7, with 7 bases that match TRBD1. With V trimmed by 4 bases and J by 2 bases, 12 bases remained unmatched. There are 16 residues in the CDR3. CDR1 and CDR2 from the germline V gene are SGHRS and YFSETQ.

This clonotype has just a few counts. The chain is built from TRBV3-1 and TRBJ2-3, with D perhaps matching TRBD1 or TRBD2 (5 bases each). This CDR3 spans 15 amino acids. Germline V lookup: CDR1 LGHDT, CDR2 YNNKEL (reference sequence). The V gene lost 6 bases and the J gene lost 6 bases, with 19 bases spanning the gap. The CDR3, as DNA: TGTGCCAGCAGTACCAAGTGGGGGATGTGGGATACGCAGTATTTT. Residues: CASSTKWGMWDTQYF.

This clonotype was seen at least ten times. The chain has TRBV10-3 and TRBJ2-5; TRBD1 or TRBD2 may be the D gene (5 bases each). Germline values: CDR1 ENHRY, CDR2 SYGVKD. Trimming cost V 4 bases and J 4 bases, with 16 bases left between them. CDR3 size: 15 residues. The CDR3 protein is CAISGNSRGRETQYF. The DNA for the CDR3 is TGTGCCATCAGTGGCAACTCCCGGGGCAGAGAGACCCAGTACTTC.

This clonotype was counted at least ten times. The V call is TRBV3-1, the J call TRBJ2-5; D uncertain. Germline CDR1 reads LGHDT; CDR2 reads YNNKEL (reference sequence). The germline V and J ends were trimmed by 2 bases and 5 bases, with 6 bases remaining between them. The CDR3 is made up of 12 amino acids. The CDR3 loop reads CASSQLLETQYF. As DNA, the CDR3 is TGTGCCAGCAGCCAATTACTCGAGACCCAGTACTTC.

This clonotype was seen at least ten times. This chain links TRBV7-9 with TRBJ2-2; 9 bases are shared with TRBD1. The CDR3 length is 16 residues. Trimming cost V 4 bases and J 6 bases; bases outside gene matches: 9. Germline-derived CDR1 and CDR2 are SEHNR and FQNEAQ (reference sequence). CDR3: CASSSLTGGDSGELFF. The CDR3 DNA reads TGTGCCAGCAGCTCCTTAACAGGGGGCGATTCCGGGGAGCTGTTTTTT.

This clonotype was counted at least ten times. The chain has TRBV7-2 and TRBJ2-1, with D perhaps assigned TRBD1 or TRBD2 (5 bases each). V was pared by 1 base and J by 6 bases, with 10 bases between. This CDR3 has 14 residues. Germline V gene lookup returns CDR1 SGHTA and CDR2 FQGNSA. The CDR3 DNA reads TGTGCCAGCAGCTTAGTCGGTGGGGGCAATGAGCAGTTCTTC. It is translated as CASSLVGGGNEQFF.

About this clonotype: A much larger clone differs by one base, so this may be a read error. No conserved phenylalanine or tryptophan ends this CDR3, so it is likely a read error. This chain joins TRBV12-3 or TRBV12-4 and TRBJ1-4; D remains unclear. This CDR3 is built from 14 residues. V lost 6 bases, J lost 7 bases, and 15 bases lay in between. The CDR3 sequence is CASRLGRTVEKLFC. The CDR3 nucleotides are TGTGCCAGCAGACTTGGACGGACTGTTGAAAAACTGTTTTGT.

This clonotype was picked up many times. The chain recombines TRBV6-4 with TRBJ2-2; 12 positions match TRBD2. J lost 6 bases, V lost 5 bases, and 4 bases had no gene match. Germline CDR1 and CDR2: MRHNA and SNTAGT. CDR3 length: 15 residues. This CDR3 reads CASSPGLAGPGELFF. For the CDR3, the DNA is TGTGCCAGCAGTCCGGGACTAGCGGGTCCCGGGGAGCTGTTTTTT.

This clonotype was seen at least ten times. This sequence joins TRBV6-5 and TRBJ2-1; maybe TRBD2 (6 bases). The V end was cut by 7 bases, the J end by 0 bases, with 13 bases between. The germline CDR1 and CDR2 sequences are MNHEY and SVGAGI. The CDR3 loop spans 15 amino acids. CDR3 in DNA: TGTGCCAGCACCGTTGACGGGAGCTCCTACAATGAGCAGTTCTTC. Residues: CASTVDGSSYNEQFF.

In this sample, this clonotype turned up many times. Germline and junction disagree at one end, which may indicate a read error. J is TRBJ2-5 and V is TRBV5-1, with a possible D match to TRBD2 (6 bases). The CDR3 has 13 residues. Per germline, CDR1 SGHRS and CDR2 YFSETQ. The CDR3 sequence: CASSLGGQETQYF. For the CDR3, the DNA is TGTGCCAGCAGCTTGGGGGGTCAAGAGACCCAGTACTTC. The full variable domain, completed using reference TRBV5-1 and TRBJ2-5, is KAGVTQTPRYLIKTRGQQVTLSCSPISGHRSVSWYQQTPGQGLQFLFEYFSETQRNKGNFPGRFSGRQFSNSRSEMNVSTLELGDSALYLCASSLGGQETQYFGPGTRLLVL.

The sample holds many counts of this clonotype. The chain joins TRBV9 to TRBJ2-3; D may be TRBD1 (6 bases). Trimming removed 3 bases from V and 1 base from J, with 12 bases in between. The length of the CDR3 is 15 residues. Per the germline V gene, CDR1 is SGDLS and CDR2 is YYNGEE. The CDR3 region is CASSGLGAGTDTQYF. In nucleotides, the CDR3 is TGTGCCAGCAGCGGGTTGGGGGCCGGCACAGATACGCAGTATTTT.

There are many counts of this clonotype. In nucleotides, the CDR3 is TGTGCCAGCAGCCAGGCAGGGGAAGAGACCCAGTACTTC. Its protein product is CASSQAGEETQYF. The chain links TRBV3-1 to TRBJ2-5; D is possibly TRBD1 (6 bases). Trimming took 3 bases from V and 3 from J, leaving 8 bases between them. The CDR3 totals 13 residues. Germline CDR1 LGHDT, CDR2 YNNKEL (reference sequence).

This clonotype was detected ten times or more. The V and J genes are TRBV12-3 or TRBV12-4 and TRBJ2-2, with D possibly TRBD1 on 5 matching bases. V gave up 3 bases and J gave up 3 bases, with 11 bases separating them. CDR3 length: 15 residues. CDR3 sequence: CASSLADRYTGELFF. The CDR3 coding sequence is TGTGCCAGCAGTTTGGCCGACAGATACACCGGGGAGCTGTTTTTT.